Listed below are T cell receptor beta chains from one sample, sequenced in a study of T cell repertoires in cytomegalovirus infection. Each CDR3 protein gets one entry after TCRdb re-called the reads with MiXCR. In the table there are 100,000 or so distinct CDR3 sequences, roughly two fifths of which are singletons. Their antigens remain unidentified. The sample was CD8+ T cells from cultured PBMCs, taken from culture after CMV antigen stimulation. The receptors stem from a human donor in good health (CMV status not recorded). Some clones in this sample may be carry-over from other donors' samples. The CDR3 runs from the conserved cysteine through the conserved F or W. Clone size appears in some rows only: once, few, many, or a class for an expanded clone.

clone_size,v_call,j_call,cdr3_aa
many,TRBV5-1,TRBJ1-6,CASSLEGGSYNSPLHF
.,TRBV7-6,TRBJ2-7,CASSLWEAGSNEQYF
.,TRBV12-3/TRBV12-4,TRBJ1-1,CATDGGTGEAFF
.,TRBV27,TRBJ2-7,CASSLSSGLRSYEQYF
.,TRBV25-1,TRBJ1-6,CASSLSISWGGDSPLHF
.,TRBV4-1,TRBJ2-2,CASSQEESAGELFF
few,TRBV7-9,TRBJ2-1,CASSNGAYNEQFF
once,TRBV3-1,TRBJ2-5,CASSQATGLDLQETQYF
few,TRBV28,TRBJ1-5,CASSSGQGFQPQHF
few,TRBV28,TRBJ2-3,CASSQRLLRAQYF
.,TRBV20-1,TRBJ2-2,CSARVKGDTYTGELFF
few,TRBV7-9,TRBJ1-5,CASSNAPNQPQHF
.,TRBV15,TRBJ1-1,CATSSVRNTEAFF
many,TRBV7-2,TRBJ2-3,CASRYHEASSTDTQYF
.,TRBV7-6,TRBJ2-7,CASSFGGAEQYF
.,TRBV7-9,TRBJ2-3,CASSLYDTQGYANQYF
.,TRBV6-5,TRBJ1-2,CASSYSGQPRDGYTF
few,TRBV9,TRBJ2-7,CASSADGESYEQYF
.,TRBV5-4,TRBJ2-5,CASSLGGRGVEETQYF
few,TRBV2,TRBJ2-7,CASSEGSSIVFNEQYF
.,TRBV12-3/TRBV12-4,TRBJ2-1,CASSLTSGGHEQFF
.,TRBV28,TRBJ1-2,CASSSRQGAGYTF
many,TRBV4-1,TRBJ2-3,CASSQDISLGGIGDTQYF
.,TRBV14,TRBJ2-7,CASSQNPGGGSYEQYF
.,TRBV7-9,TRBJ2-7,CASRRSGGDSYEQYF
.,TRBV2,TRBJ2-1,CASSDPSGLYNEQFF
.,TRBV7-8,TRBJ2-1,CASSWAGTDNYNEQFF
many,TRBV12-3/TRBV12-4,TRBJ1-2,CASSLGGDGYTF
.,TRBV2,TRBJ2-7,CASISQPYEQYF
.,TRBV12-3/TRBV12-4,TRBJ2-7,CASTIHITYEQYF
few,TRBV7-8,TRBJ1-4,CASSTTPGSTNEKLFF
few,TRBV2,TRBJ2-7,CASTPGRSNSYEQYF
.,TRBV7-6,TRBJ1-4,CAGSLAGGGTNEKLFF
.,TRBV7-2,TRBJ2-7,CASSMGQPYEQYF
.,TRBV2,TRBJ1-5,CASRRDSDSNQPQHF
.,TRBV7-8,TRBJ2-2,CASSYSRASTQGGELFF
.,TRBV2,TRBJ2-6,CASRPTHSGANVLSF
few,TRBV7-9,TRBJ2-1,CASSLGAGIGNEQFF
.,TRBV27,TRBJ1-5,CASSQLAQGAYQPQHF